A selection of T cell receptor beta chains follows, all from one sample in a study of early T cells in non-severe SARS-CoV-2 infection. TCRdb ran MiXCR on the 5' RACE reads and lists one entry per CDR3 protein. The sample records about 83,000 distinct CDR3 sequences, approximately 14% being singletons. The material sequenced was whole blood. The origin of the receptors is an adult who was a healthcare worker with PCR-confirmed SARS-CoV-2 infection or an uninfected control (not recorded which). Both conserved end residues are part of each CDR3. D genes are given only for firm matches. Size is omitted from some rows. Given values are once, few, many or a class for expanded clones.

D	size	J	length	V	CDR3	DNA
TRBD2	-	TRBJ2-5	16	TRBV18	CASSDFAGTSGETQYF	TGTGCCAGCTCAGATTTTGCCGGGACTAGCGGGGAGACCCAGTACTTC
-	-	TRBJ1-5	13	TRBV4-3	CASSQELSQPQHF	TGCGCCAGCAGCCAAGAACTCAGTCAGCCCCAGCATTTT
TRBD2	few	TRBJ2-1	14	TRBV7-9	CASSSGTSANEQFF	TGTGCCAGCAGCTCTGGGACTAGCGCCAATGAGCAGTTCTTC
-	many	TRBJ1-4	14	TRBV20-1	CSARIGQENEKLFF	TGCAGTGCTAGGATCGGGCAGGAAAACGAAAAACTGTTTTTT
-	-	TRBJ1-1	15	TRBV9	CASSVDPQVGGEAFF	TGTGCCAGCAGCGTAGACCCACAGGTAGGGGGTGAAGCTTTCTTT
TRBD2	many	TRBJ2-3	17	TRBV7-9	CASSPAGRGGFTDTQYF	TGTGCCAGCAGCCCCGCGGGTCGCGGGGGGTTCACAGATACGCAGTATTTT
-	-	TRBJ2-1	17	TRBV6-2/TRBV6-3	CASSYPYSGTSYNEQFF	TGTGCCAGCAGTTACCCGTATAGCGGAACCTCCTACAATGAGCAGTTCTTC
-	many	TRBJ1-2	14	TRBV6-2/TRBV6-3	CASNPRYGVHGYTF	TGTGCCAGCAACCCCCGGTACGGGGTGCATGGCTACACCTTC
TRBD1	-	TRBJ1-5	16	TRBV6-2/TRBV6-3	CASRDRGAGSNQPQHF	TGTGCCAGCAGGGACAGGGGTGCGGGGAGCAATCAGCCCCAGCATTTT
-	few	TRBJ2-3	16	TRBV7-2	CASSPKSSVGADTQYF	TGTGCCAGCAGCCCCAAATCTAGCGTCGGCGCAGATACGCAGTATTTT
-	many	TRBJ2-2	13	TRBV7-2	CASRSLGTGELFF	TGTGCCAGCCGGTCCCTGGGGACCGGGGAGCTGTTTTTT
-	many	TRBJ2-5	12	TRBV3-1	CASSRGGGAQYF	TGTGCCAGCAGCCGGGGAGGGGGGGCCCAGTACTTC
TRBD1	many	TRBJ2-1	16	TRBV5-1	CASSLGPGGAYNEQFF	TGCGCCAGCAGCTTGGGTCCAGGGGGCGCTTACAATGAGCAGTTCTTC
-	-	TRBJ1-2	14	TRBV29-1	CSVEDHSGLYGYTF	TGCAGCGTTGAAGATCACTCAGGGCTATATGGCTACACCTTC
-	-	TRBJ1-2	12	TRBV7-9	CASSATVYGYTF	TGTGCCAGCAGCGCGACAGTCTATGGCTACACCTTC
-	-	TRBJ2-7	17	TRBV2	CASSEFLGARTSYEQYF	TGTGCCAGCAGTGAATTTCTGGGGGCCAGAACTTCCTACGAGCAGTACTTC
-	few	TRBJ2-1	14	TRBV7-2	CASSPSQQGKEQFF	TGTGCCAGCAGCCCTAGTCAGCAGGGGAAGGAGCAGTTCTTC
-	-	TRBJ2-5	13	TRBV5-1	CASSYPYRETQYF	TGCGCCAGCAGTTACCCTTACCGAGAGACCCAGTACTTC
TRBD1	few	TRBJ1-1	14	TRBV2	CASVQGVAVTEAFF	TGTGCCAGCGTACAGGGGGTCGCCGTCACTGAAGCTTTCTTT
-	many	TRBJ1-4	13	TRBV7-8	CASREATNEKLFF	TGTGCCAGCAGAGAAGCAACTAATGAAAAACTGTTTTTT
TRBD1	many	TRBJ1-4	15	TRBV12-3/TRBV12-4	CASSATGGLGEKLFF	TGTGCCAGCAGTGCCACAGGGGGACTAGGAGAAAAACTGTTTTTT
-	many	TRBJ2-7	13	TRBV11-2	CASSLGASYEQYF	TGTGCCAGCAGCTTAGGGGCATCTTACGAGCAGTACTTC
TRBD1	many	TRBJ2-5	16	TRBV5-1	CASTRIRQGVGETQYF	TGCGCCAGCACCCGAATCAGACAGGGGGTAGGAGAGACCCAGTACTTC
-	many	TRBJ2-2	12	TRBV6-2/TRBV6-3	CASRTEYGELFF	TGTGCCAGCAGAACAGAGTACGGGGAGCTGTTTTTT
TRBD1	many	TRBJ1-1	16	TRBV5-6	CASSGGQGVVNTEAFF	TGTGCCAGCAGCGGGGGACAGGGGGTCGTGAACACTGAAGCTTTCTTT
-	many	TRBJ1-2	16	TRBV12-3/TRBV12-4	CASSYLGPPPSYGYTF	TGTGCCAGCAGTTACTTGGGACCGCCACCCAGTTATGGCTACACCTTC
TRBD1	few	TRBJ1-1	16	TRBV27	CASSPLGQGANTEAFF	TGTGCCAGCAGTCCCCTGGGACAGGGGGCGAACACTGAAGCTTTCTTT
TRBD1	many	TRBJ1-5	14	TRBV6-5	CASSNRGRDQPQHF	TGTGCCAGCAGTAACAGGGGGCGAGATCAGCCCCAGCATTTT